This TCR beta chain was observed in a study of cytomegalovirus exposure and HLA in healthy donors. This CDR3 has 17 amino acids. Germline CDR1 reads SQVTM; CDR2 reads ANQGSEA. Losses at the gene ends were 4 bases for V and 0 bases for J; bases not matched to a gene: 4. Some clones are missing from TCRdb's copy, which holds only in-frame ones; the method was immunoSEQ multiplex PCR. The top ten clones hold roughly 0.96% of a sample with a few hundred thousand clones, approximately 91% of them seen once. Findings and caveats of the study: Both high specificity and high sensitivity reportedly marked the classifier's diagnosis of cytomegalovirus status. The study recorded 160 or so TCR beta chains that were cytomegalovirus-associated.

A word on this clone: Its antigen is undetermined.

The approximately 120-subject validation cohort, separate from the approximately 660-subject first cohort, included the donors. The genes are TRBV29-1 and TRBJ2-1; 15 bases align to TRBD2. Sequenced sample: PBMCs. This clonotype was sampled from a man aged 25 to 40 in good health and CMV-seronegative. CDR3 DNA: TGCAGCGTTGGGACTAGCGGGGGGGCTAGCTCCTACAATGAGCAGTTCTTC. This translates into CSVGTSGGASSYNEQFF.